The source of this TCR beta chain is a study of graft-versus-host responses after intestinal transplantation. Study overall: Isolated intestinal, liver-intestinal, or multivisceral transplants had been given to the recipients.

Data came from immunoSEQ multiplex PCR; TCRdb stores just in-frame clones and leaves some out. The sample yields some 62,000 clones, 90% to 95% seen once. Worth noting for this clone: Its target is not known.

This specimen was unstimulated CD8+ T cells sorted from spleen or lymph node cells, taken before transplant. The sequence came from a human donor who was the organ donor for an intestinal transplant.

CDR3 in amino acids: CASSFNRGNTEAFF. The CDR3 nucleotides read TGTGCCAGCAGTTTTAACAGGGGGAACACTGAAGCTTTCTTT. This chain joins TRBV28 and TRBJ1-1; 7 nucleotides align to TRBD1. CDR3 length: 14 amino acids. Germline CDR1 and CDR2: MDHEN and SYDVKM. After removal of 3 bases from V and 1 base from J, the junction contained 2 bases not matched to a gene.